This T cell receptor beta chain was retrieved from a study of blood T cell repertoires in COVID-19. Study information: Collection of acute and convalescent COVID-19 samples took place in the United States, Italy and Spain. PBMCs, B-cell-depleted T cells, or T cells were the source of the cDNA or gDNA that made up the material.

In germline, CDR1 is SGHDT, CDR2 YYEEEE. The CDR3 sequence is 14 residues long. The V and J ends lost 5 bases and 1 base, in that order; junction bases with no gene match: 2. Authors' methods: Amplification with reference gene primers provided the estimates of nucleated cell counts. TCRdb's table, derived via immunoSEQ multiplex PCR, lists solely in-frame clones and lacks some. V, J and clone size are taken as reported in that table, and D and trimming were inferred from the DNA itself. The table has 110,000 or so clones, around 80% seen once. The rearrangement joins TRBV5-6 to TRBJ2-4; 8 nucleotides line up with TRBD1. The receptor comes from a human donor in a cohort sampled during active or convalescent COVID-19. Sample: peripheral blood. The CDR3 sequence is CASSRQGAKNIQYF. CDR3 nucleotides: TGTGCCAGCAGTAGACAGGGGGCCAAAAACATTCAGTACTTC.